The source of this T cell receptor beta chain is a study of T cell responses to AZD1222 COVID-19 vaccine. In the case of this clone: The antigen is undetermined.

The V and J ends lost 2 bases and 9 bases respectively, with 9 bases between them. The CDR3 sequence is 12 residues long. Germline CDR1 KGHSH, CDR2 LQKENI. Study results and caveats: Repertoires in all cases were sampled only once the peak T cell response had passed. Donors were chiefly white British, with a greater number of females, and clonal diversity was perhaps underestimated.

Produced via immunoSEQ multiplex PCR; TCRdb's table is partial and in-frame only. This table holds 120,000 or so clones, approximately 90% found once. The specimen comprised peripheral blood, sampled on day 0 of MenACWY control vaccination. This clonotype originated in an adult in good health. The chain is built from TRBV18 and TRBJ2-3; the D gene could be TRBD1 or TRBD2 (6 bases each). CDR3 in DNA: TGTGCCAGCTCACCAAGGGGGGAGACGCAGTATTTT. This encodes CASSPRGETQYF. The whole variable domain, remainder taken from reference TRBV18 and TRBJ2-3, is NAGVMQNPRHLVRRRGQEARLRCSPMKGHSHVYWYRQLPEEGLKFMVYLQKENIIDESGMPKERFSAEFPKEGPSILRIQQVVRGDSAAYFCASSPRGETQYFGPGTRLTVL.